The rows below give T cell receptor beta chains drawn from one sample of a study of T cells after yellow fever vaccination. TCRdb processed the 5' RACE reads anew with MiXCR; each CDR3 protein has one entry. The data show 350,000 to 550,000 distinct CDR3 sequences, about 19% seen once. The sequencing used PBMCs, collected before the yellow fever booster vaccination. All receptors derive from a man between 18 and 29 years old who received the YFV17D yellow fever vaccine. Both conserved end residues are part of each CDR3. A D gene is named only where the DNA matches it firmly. Not every row has a clone size; where given, it reads once, few, many or a size class.

abundance,d_gene,j_gene,v_gene,len,CDR3nt,CDR3aa
many,NA,TRBJ2-3,TRBV6-5,11,TGTGCCAGCACCCTATTGGATACGCAGTATTTT,CASTLLDTQYF
many,NA,TRBJ2-1,TRBV20-1,10,TGCAGTGCTCTCATGCATGAGCAGTTCTTC,CSALMHEQFF
NA,NA,TRBJ1-4,TRBV4-2,16,TGTGCCAGCAGCCAAGATCGGCGGAGGGGGAATGAAAAACTGTTTTTT,CASSQDRRRGNEKLFF
few,TRBD1,TRBJ1-2,TRBV7-2,14,TGTGCCAGCAGCCGCCAGACAGGGCCCTATGGCTACACCTTC,CASSRQTGPYGYTF
few,NA,TRBJ2-7,TRBV29-1,14,TGCAGCGTCGTCTTTGCAGGGAGGTCCTACGAGCAGTACTTC,CSVVFAGRSYEQYF
few,NA,TRBJ1-1,TRBV20-1,13,TGCAGTGCTTCACGGACAGCTGGGCCCAAAGCTTTCTTT,CSASRTAGPKAFF
NA,NA,TRBJ1-6,TRBV5-1,14,TGCGCCAGCAGCTTGGTATCCTATAATTCACCCCTCCACTTT,CASSLVSYNSPLHF
few,NA,TRBJ2-1,TRBV5-1,17,TGCGCCAGCAGCGAATCAGGGGTTACGAGCTCCTACAATGAGCAGTTCTTC,CASSESGVTSSYNEQFF
NA,NA,TRBJ2-5,TRBV6-1,14,TGTGCCAGCAGGTTTGGTAACGGTGAAGAGACCCAGTACTTC,CASRFGNGEETQYF
few,TRBD1,TRBJ1-3,TRBV4-1,16,TGCGCCAGCAGCGCCCGGGACAGGGGGCCTGGAAACACCATATATTTT,CASSARDRGPGNTIYF
few,TRBD2,TRBJ2-1,TRBV20-1,14,TGCAGTGCTTCCGGGACTAGCGGGGTCTATGAGCAGTTCTTC,CSASGTSGVYEQFF
NA,NA,TRBJ1-1,TRBV12-3/TRBV12-4,13,TGTGCCAGCAGTGAAGGGTGGTTGGGTGAAGCTTTCTTT,CASSEGWLGEAFF
NA,TRBD1,TRBJ2-4,TRBV5-1,13,TGCGCCAGCAGTTATGGGACAGGGAACATTCAGTACTTC,CASSYGTGNIQYF
NA,NA,TRBJ1-1,TRBV7-2,14,TGTGCCAGCAGTTTGTTTGTTAAGAACACTGAAGCTTTCTTT,CASSLFVKNTEAFF
many,TRBD2,TRBJ2-5,TRBV6-6,14,TGTGCCAGCAGTTACGATGGGGGGGAAGAGACCCAGTACTTC,CASSYDGGEETQYF
NA,NA,TRBJ1-1,TRBV4-3,18,TGCGCCAGCGAAGCTTCAAACGAGGCAGGGAAGAGAGGAACTGAAGCTTTCTTT,CASEASNEAGKRGTEAFF
NA,NA,TRBJ1-3,TRBV28,15,TGTGCCAGCAGCCCCGTAGAGTACTCTGGAAACACCATATATTTT,CASSPVEYSGNTIYF
few,TRBD1,TRBJ1-2,TRBV15,14,TGTGCCACCAGTCCCCGGACAGGGGCCTATGGCTACACCTTC,CATSPRTGAYGYTF
NA,NA,TRBJ2-5,TRBV7-6,13,TGTGCCAGCAGCTTATTTGGAGTGGGTGACCAGTACTTC,CASSLFGVGDQYF
NA,NA,TRBJ2-6,TRBV7-2,19,TGTGCCAGCAGCCTTAGACTAGTGGGCAGGGGGTCTGGGGCCAACGTCCTGACTTTC,CASSLRLVGRGSGANVLTF
few,NA,TRBJ2-2,TRBV27,13,TGTGCCAGCAATGATCGGGGGACCGGGGAGCTGTTTTTT,CASNDRGTGELFF
NA,TRBD1,TRBJ1-1,TRBV12-3/TRBV12-4,14,TGTGCCAGCAGTGCAGGGGGCATAGGGAGTGAAGCTTTCTTT,CASSAGGIGSEAFF
NA,NA,TRBJ1-1,TRBV12-3/TRBV12-4,13,TGTGCCAGCAGAATAGACAGCAACACTGAAGCTTTCTTT,CASRIDSNTEAFF
NA,TRBD2,TRBJ2-3,TRBV20-1,12,TGCCTTGGACTAGCGTACACAGATACGCAGTATTTT,CLGLAYTDTQYF
NA,NA,TRBJ1-5,TRBV27,14,TGTGCCAGCAGTCCGCAGGCTAGCAATCAGCCCCAGCATTTT,CASSPQASNQPQHF
NA,NA,TRBJ1-5,TRBV20-1,12,TGCAGTGCTACAACAGGACCTCAGCCCCAGCATTTT,CSATTGPQPQHF
NA,TRBD1,TRBJ1-2,TRBV5-5,15,TGTGCCAGCAGCTTTGGCAGGGGGAAATCTAGGGGCTACACCTTC,CASSFGRGKSRGYTF
NA,NA,TRBJ1-1,TRBV4-1,18,TGCGCCAGCAGCCAAGATACAGGGAATTTGTACATGAACACTGAAGCTTTCTTT,CASSQDTGNLYMNTEAFF
few,NA,TRBJ1-2,TRBV18,12,TGTGCCAGCTCACCACGGGGCGAAGGCTACACCTTC,CASSPRGEGYTF
NA,TRBD1,TRBJ2-3,TRBV7-9,15,TGTGCCAGCAGCTTATCTCAGGGGGCGGCAGATACGCAGTATTTT,CASSLSQGAADTQYF
few,NA,TRBJ2-2,TRBV12-3/TRBV12-4,15,TGTGCCAGCAGTACGTCCGGAGACGGAGCCGGGGAGCTGTTTTTT,CASSTSGDGAGELFF
few,NA,TRBJ2-2,TRBV7-9,14,TGTGCCAGCACGGGCGGCAGGGCGACCGGGGAGCTGTTTTTT,CASTGGRATGELFF
few,TRBD2,TRBJ2-5,TRBV6-5,15,TGTGCCAGCAGTGCACTAGCGGGGGGGGAGGAGACCCAGTACTTC,CASSALAGGEETQYF
NA,NA,TRBJ2-3,TRBV12-3/TRBV12-4,16,TGTGCCAGCGGGGTCGGTCATGGGGAGATCACAAATACGCAGTATTTT,CASGVGHGEITNTQYF
NA,NA,TRBJ2-5,TRBV15,15,TGTGCCACCAGCAGAGATCTCGCTCCCCAAGAGACCCAGTACTTC,CATSRDLAPQETQYF
few,NA,TRBJ1-2,TRBV28,13,TGTGCCAGCAAGAATAGGGTTAACTATGGCTACACCTTC,CASKNRVNYGYTF
NA,NA,TRBJ2-1,TRBV21-1,13,TGTGCCAGCGTTAGGGCCAGGGCCAATGAGCAGTTCTTC,CASVRARANEQFF
few,TRBD2,TRBJ2-3,TRBV6-5,16,TGTGCCAGCAGTTACTCTAGCGGGGGGAGCACAGATACGCAGTATTTT,CASSYSSGGSTDTQYF
once,NA,TRBJ2-2,TRBV11-2,17,TGTGCCAGCAGCCCGGGGCGCGGAGTCGCGAACACCGGGGAGCTGTTTTTT,CASSPGRGVANTGELFF
few,NA,TRBJ1-3,TRBV7-2,18,TGTGCCAGCAGCTTACGGGAGGCGTTCGGACGGGCTGGAAACACCATATATTTT,CASSLREAFGRAGNTIYF
NA,NA,TRBJ1-6,TRBV7-9,14,TGTGCCAGCGGGCTGGCGGGGGTAGTCTCACCCCTCCACTTT,CASGLAGVVSPLHF
NA,NA,TRBJ1-4,TRBV12-3/TRBV12-4,12,TGTGCCAGCAGTCCAGGGGCCACGAAACTGTTTTTT,CASSPGATKLFF
few,TRBD1,TRBJ2-2,TRBV4-3,16,TGCGCCAGCAGCCAAGATACAGGGGGCCTTTCCGGGGAGCTGTTTTTT,CASSQDTGGLSGELFF
NA,NA,TRBJ1-2,TRBV7-2,16,TGTGCCAGCAGCCCTAGGAGGGGTGTCACTAACTATGGCTACACCTTC,CASSPRRGVTNYGYTF
NA,NA,TRBJ2-5,TRBV7-2,12,TGTGCCAGCAGCACTCCCGGGGGGACCCAGTACTTC,CASSTPGGTQYF
few,NA,TRBJ1-5,TRBV7-8,15,TGTGCCAGCAGCTCCATCAAGGTGGGCAATCAGCCCCAGCATTTT,CASSSIKVGNQPQHF
few,TRBD1,TRBJ2-3,TRBV4-2,16,TGTGCCAGCAGCCAAGTTGGGACAGGGCCATCAGATACGCAGTATTTT,CASSQVGTGPSDTQYF
NA,TRBD1,TRBJ1-2,TRBV16,16,TGTGCCAGCAGCCATCAGTTACCGACAGGGAGCTATGGCTACACCTTC,CASSHQLPTGSYGYTF
few,NA,TRBJ1-3,TRBV15,16,TGTGCCACCAGCAGAGCACGGGACTTGAGGGGAAACACCATATATTTT,CATSRARDLRGNTIYF
NA,TRBD1,TRBJ1-2,TRBV5-6,16,TGTGCCAGCAGCTTGTATCCCGGGACAGGGGACTATGGCTACACCTTC,CASSLYPGTGDYGYTF
few,NA,TRBJ2-7,TRBV7-6,12,TGTGCCAGCAGCCTGGGGTATGGCGAGCAGTACTTC,CASSLGYGEQYF
NA,NA,TRBJ1-1,TRBV18,14,TGTGCCAGCTCACCACCTCAGGCGAACACTGAAGCTTTCTTT,CASSPPQANTEAFF
few,NA,TRBJ2-5,TRBV15,14,TGTGCCACCAGCAGAGCTAGCTTACGGGAGACCCAGTACTTC,CATSRASLRETQYF
NA,NA,TRBJ2-7,TRBV20-1,11,TGCAGTGCTAGCTTTGCGGACGAGCAGTACTTC,CSASFADEQYF
NA,NA,TRBJ2-3,TRBV7-9,15,TGTGCCAGCAGCTCGGGACCCGACAGCACAGATACGCAGTATTTT,CASSSGPDSTDTQYF